One sample yielded the 9 T cell receptor beta chains listed below, sequenced in a study of blood T cell repertoires in COVID-19. Using immunoSEQ multiplex PCR, the repertoire was profiled, and TCRdb retains in-frame clones only, with some absent. The table has tens of thousands of clones, 80% to 90% seen once. Sequencing was done on a sample of peripheral blood. Every receptor here comes from an elderly woman with acute or convalescent COVID-19.

The chain joins TRBV29-1 to TRBJ2-1, with a tentative D call TRBD1 (7 bases). Germline assignment: CDR1 SQVTM and CDR2 ANQGSEA. V lost 6 bases and J lost 3, with 15 bases in between. CDR3 length: 14 residues. The CDR3 spells CSVIGQGGYNEQFF. The CDR3 DNA is TGCAGCGTGATAGGGCAGGGGGGCTACAATGAGCAGTTCTTC.

The rearrangement links TRBV19 to TRBJ1-1; D is undetermined. V lost 5 bases and J 5 bases, leaving 18 bases between the germline ends. The CDR3 totals 15 residues. Germline CDR1 reads LNHDA; CDR2 reads SQIVND (reference sequence). For the CDR3, the DNA is TGTGCCAGTAGTTCCCAACCGTCCGCGGGGACTGAAGCTTTCTTT. It specifies CASSSQPSAGTEAFF.

The chain has TRBV2 and TRBJ1-2, with 12 bases aligning to TRBD1. The CDR3 has 15 residues. In germline, CDR1 is SNHLY, CDR2 FYNNEI. V dropped 4 bases and J dropped 4; count of bases not matched to a gene: 4. CDR3 nucleotide sequence: TGTGCCAGCAGTGCGGGACAGGGGGCTGCCTATGGCTACACCTTC. The encoded protein is CASSAGQGAAYGYTF.

V is TRBV7-6 and J is TRBJ2-2; 9 bases line up with TRBD1. Germline CDR1 is SGHVS and CDR2 is FNYEAQ. CDR3 length: 12 residues. The trim removed 11 bases at V and 6 bases at J, leaving 4 bases unmatched. The CDR3 here is CAGTGWAGELFF. The CDR3 DNA reads TGTGCCGGGACAGGGTGGGCCGGGGAGCTGTTTTTT.

This sequence joins TRBV24-1 and TRBJ2-1; TRBD2 agrees at 7 bases. Trimming removed 0 bases from V and 4 bases from J; junction bases left unmatched: 5. Germline values: CDR1 KGHDR, CDR2 SFDVKD. The CDR3 is 16 amino acids. The CDR3, as DNA: TGTGCCACCAGTGATTTGGGAGGGGAGGGGTACAATGAGCAGTTCTTC. Residues: CATSDLGGEGYNEQFF.

A single count supports this clone. The chain carries TRBV7-3 and TRBJ2-6; 7 bases are shared with TRBD2. V lost 5 bases, J lost 4 bases, and 11 bases stayed unmatched. The CDR3 sequence is 17 residues long. Germline V gene data show CDR1 as SGHTA and CDR2 as FQGTGA. The CDR3 DNA reads as TGTGCCAGCAGCCCCCCGGGGGAGGGGCTAGGGGCCAACGTCCTGACTTTC. Residues: CASSPPGEGLGANVLTF.

The chain joins TRBV7-2 to TRBJ2-7; TRBD2 aligns across 11 bases. J was trimmed by 2 bases and V by 1 base; bases with no gene match: 1. Germline V lookup: CDR1 SGHTA, CDR2 FQGNSA. This CDR3 has 15 amino acids. The CDR3: CASSLVSGRAYEQYF. CDR3 coding DNA: TGTGCCAGCAGCTTAGTTAGCGGGAGGGCCTACGAGCAGTACTTC.

The V call is TRBV5-8, the J call TRBJ1-2, with D possibly matching TRBD1 (6 bases). There are 14 residues in the CDR3. Trimming left V 2 bases short and J 5 bases short, with 13 bases between. The germline gives CDR1 SGHTS, CDR2 YDEGEE. CDR3: CASSLRKGGYGYTF. Here the CDR3 DNA reads TGTGCCAGCAGCTTAAGGAAGGGGGGGTATGGCTACACCTTC.

The J gene is TRBJ1-6, the V gene TRBV18; TRBD1 might be the D (6 bases). The CDR3 totals 15 residues. Germline lookup yields CDR1 KGHSH and CDR2 LQKENI. Trimming removed 4 bases from V and 6 bases from J, with 13 bases in between. CDR3 loop: CASSRTGQFNSPLHF. The DNA for the CDR3 is TGTGCCAGCTCACGAACTGGACAGTTTAATTCACCCCTCCACTTT.